The 8 T cell receptor beta chains presented below share a single source sample, sequenced in a study of brain T cells in children with intractable seizures. Data came from immunoSEQ multiplex PCR; TCRdb stores just in-frame clones and leaves some out. The repertoire holds about 80,000 clones, around nine tenths seen once, with 24% in the top ten. Sequences were derived from peripheral blood, sampled at surgery. The receptors here all came from a girl aged 2 to 10 with Rasmussen encephalitis and intractable seizures.

The chain combines TRBV6-1 with TRBJ1-4; TRBD1 agrees at 8 bases. Germline V gene lookup returns CDR1 MNHNS and CDR2 SASEGT. With 4 bases clipped from V and 4 bases from J, the junction kept 11 bases outside the gene matches. This CDR3 is built from 17 residues. For the CDR3, the DNA is TGTGCCAGCAGTGCACGCCCCACAGGGGGAGTTAATGAAAAACTGTTTTTT. This sequence encodes CASSARPTGGVNEKLFF.

The rearrangement links TRBV6-2 or TRBV6-3 to TRBJ1-3, with TRBD1 matching over 7 bases. Unmatched junction bases numbered 1, after V lost 4 bases and J lost 1 base. The germline V gene encodes CDR1 MNHEY and CDR2 SVGEGT. The CDR3 totals 14 residues. CDR3 residues: CASSSDRSGNTIYF. The CDR3 DNA reads TGTGCCAGCAGTTCGGACAGGTCTGGAAACACCATATATTTT.

The rearrangement uses TRBV2 and TRBJ1-2, with D tentatively TRBD1 (5 bases). The V end lost 6 bases, the J end lost 4 bases, and 18 bases lay between the germline ends. The CDR3 runs 15 residues. Germline lookup yields CDR1 SNHLY and CDR2 FYNNEI. CDR3 in DNA: TGTGCCAGCAGCCCCCCCCTTACAGGCTTCTATGGCTACACCTTC. This codes for CASSPPLTGFYGYTF.

This chain uses TRBV6-5 with TRBJ1-1, with 8 bases lining up with TRBD1. Germline CDR1 reads MNHEY; CDR2 reads SVGAGI. The CDR3 runs to 13 residues. After removal of 7 bases from V and 12 bases from J, the junction contained 13 bases not matched to a gene. The CDR3 protein is CASTNSGGRRPFF. The CDR3 bases are TGTGCCAGCACCAACTCAGGGGGCCGCCGTCCTTTCTTT.

The chain has TRBV10-2 and TRBJ1-2; TRBD1 matches at 9 bases. With V trimmed by 4 bases and J by 0 bases, 6 bases remained unmatched. This CDR3 has 16 amino acids. Per germline, CDR1 WSHSY and CDR2 SAAADI. The CDR3 coding sequence is TGCGCCAGCAGTGGGGGACAGGGACCGCCTAACTATGGCTACACCTTC. This gives the protein CASSGGQGPPNYGYTF.

The chain couples TRBV7-9 to TRBJ1-5, with D uncertain. Trimming removed 2 bases at V and 0 bases at J, with 11 bases between. The CDR3 is made up of 16 amino acids. Germline V gives CDR1 SEHNR, CDR2 FQNEAQ (reference sequence). CDR3 nucleotide sequence: TGTGCCAGCAGCTTACCGGCAGATTATAGCAATCAGCCCCAGCATTTT. The encoded protein is CASSLPADYSNQPQHF.

The chain carries TRBV28 and TRBJ1-5, with D uncertain. This CDR3 contains 14 residues. The germline V gene encodes CDR1 MDHEN and CDR2 SYDVKM. V was clipped by 3 bases and J by 4 bases, with 10 bases between them. The CDR3 nucleotides read TGTGCCAGCAGTTTTAGGCAGTTAAATCAGCCCCAGCATTTT. It yields the protein CASSFRQLNQPQHF.

The gene calls are TRBV25-1 and TRBJ2-7; D remains ambiguous. V lost 3 bases, J lost 2 bases, and 8 bases lay in between. The CDR3 length is 13 residues. Germline CDR1 is MGHDK and CDR2 is SYGVNS. CDR3: CASSDYTTYEQYF. The CDR3 DNA sequence: TGTGCCAGCAGTGACTACACCACCTACGAGCAGTACTTC.